The sample holds a few counts of the clone carrying this T cell receptor beta chain. TCRdb called the 5' RACE reads again in MiXCR, with one record for every CDR3 protein. Of around 530,000 distinct CDR3 sequences in the sample, less than 20% are singletons; the top ten hold 15% to 20%. This sample is drawn from a study of T cells after yellow fever vaccination. Deletions cut 5 bases from V and 4 bases from J, with 17 bases between. CDR3 size: 15 residues. Germline V gene sequence: CDR1 MNHNS, CDR2 SASEGT. This sequence was found in a man in his late teens or twenties who received the YFV17D yellow fever vaccine. Sequenced here: PBMCs, sampled more than 4 days after the first yellow fever vaccination. The V and J genes are TRBV6-1 and TRBJ2-5, with D possibly matching TRBD2 (7 bases). CDR3 sequence: CASSRGGASGETQYF. The CDR3 bases are TGTGCCAGCAGTAGGGGGGGGGCATCAGGAGAGACCCAGTACTTC.